This T cell receptor (beta chain) emerged from a study of blood T cells in healthy people across ages. Each sample provided at least 5 micrograms of extracted total RNA. Sample-barcoded 5' priming and a J-beta primer mix drove a second PCR of roughly 7 to 11 cycles. MiXCR, applied by TCRdb to the 5' RACE reads, yields one record per CDR3 protein. Here the sample spans about 1.4 million distinct CDR3 sequences, around 55% being singletons. Germline assignment: CDR1 DFQATT and CDR2 SNEGSKA (reference sequence). The CDR3 is 13 residues long. The V gene lost 1 base and the J gene lost 1 base, with 7 bases spanning the gap.

Sequencing input: blood. The chain recombines TRBV20-1 with TRBJ2-5; D is uncertain. The sequence was collected from a man between 18 and 35 years old in good health. CDR3 region: CSARALLQETQYF. CDR3 DNA: TGCAGTGCTAGAGCACTCCTCCAAGAGACCCAGTACTTC.